One and the same sample provided the 9 T cell receptor beta chains below, sequenced in a study of cytomegalovirus exposure and HLA in healthy donors. The PCR ran on 60 Vbeta and 13 Jbeta primers. Here immunoSEQ multiplex PCR was the method, and the copy in TCRdb shows in-frame clones only, minus some. Of around 150,000 clones in the sample, more than 70% were seen once. Sequenced: PBMCs. The receptors stem from a woman aged 40 to 50 in good health and CMV-seropositive.

The chain joins TRBV28 to TRBJ1-5; tentatively, D is TRBD1 (5 bases). V was cut by 3 bases and J by 4 bases, with 19 bases left in between. The germline CDR1 and CDR2 sequences are MDHEN and SYDVKM. The length of the CDR3 is 17 residues. The CDR3 region has the DNA TGTGCCAGCAGTTTCGAAGCCAGGACACTAGCAAATCAGCCCCAGCATTTT. As protein: CASSFEARTLANQPQHF. Full variable domain (remainder filled in from reference TRBV28 and TRBJ1-5): DVKVTQSSRYLVKRTGEKVFLECVQDMDHENMFWYRQDPGLGLRLIYFSYDVKMKEKGDIPEGYSVSREKKERFSLILESASTNQTSMYLCASSFEARTLANQPQHFGDGTRLSIL.

The rearrangement joins TRBV4-2 to TRBJ2-3, with 7 bases fitting TRBD1. Germline V gives CDR1 LGHNA, CDR2 YNFKEQ. The CDR3 covers 15 residues. Losses at the gene ends were 1 base for V and 6 bases for J; bases not matched to a gene: 7. As DNA, the CDR3 is TGTGCCAGCAGCCAAGTCTCACAGGGGACCGATACGCAGTATTTT. Translating gives CASSQVSQGTDTQYF.

This clone was observed a few times. V and J are TRBV6-4 and TRBJ2-3, with 9 bases identical to TRBD1. Trimming cost V 3 bases and J 4 bases; bases outside gene matches: 5. The germline V gene has CDR1 MRHNA and CDR2 SNTAGT. CDR3 length: 15 residues. The CDR3: CASSETGGSADTQYF. The CDR3 DNA reads as TGTGCCAGCAGTGAAACAGGGGGCTCGGCAGATACGCAGTATTTT.

The chain has TRBV5-1 and TRBJ2-1; TRBD2 agrees at 9 bases. Losses at the gene ends were 1 base for V and 6 bases for J; bases not matched to a gene: 5. CDR3 length equals 15 residues. In germline, CDR1 is SGHRS, CDR2 YFSETQ. The CDR3 DNA follows: TGCGCCAGCAGCTTGTATATAGCGGGAGTCAATGAGCAGTTCTTC. As protein: CASSLYIAGVNEQFF.

The rearrangement joins TRBV11-2 to TRBJ2-5; TRBD2 matches at 7 bases. J was trimmed by 4 bases and V by 5 bases; bases with no gene match: 4. There are 13 residues in the CDR3. Germline assignment: CDR1 SGHAT and CDR2 FQNNGV. The CDR3 bases are TGTGCCAGCAGCGGGTGGGGGGGAGAGACCCAGTACTTC. Amino acids: CASSGWGGETQYF.

Here the CDR3 DNA reads TGTGCCAGCAGTGGGACAGGGGGCTACGAGCAGTACTTC. Its protein product is CASSGTGGYEQYF. This chain joins TRBV25-1 and TRBJ2-7; 10 nucleotides align to TRBD1. Germline CDR1 MGHDK, CDR2 SYGVNS. Losses at the gene ends were 4 bases for V and 3 bases for J; bases not matched to a gene: 0. The CDR3 totals 13 residues.

CDR3: CASSASRGAARPYEQYF. The CDR3 DNA reads as TGTGCCAGCAGTGCGAGCAGGGGAGCAGCCCGGCCCTACGAGCAGTACTTC. The chain joins TRBV2 to TRBJ2-7; D perhaps matches TRBD1 (6 bases). The germline V gene encodes CDR1 SNHLY and CDR2 FYNNEI. Trimming stripped 4 bases from V and 2 bases from J, with 21 bases between. There are 17 residues in the CDR3.

V usage is TRBV7-8 and J usage is TRBJ2-5; 11 nucleotides match TRBD2. CDR1 and CDR2 (germline): SGHVS, FQNEAQ. The CDR3 is 18 residues long. Germline trimming cut 0 bases from V and 7 bases from J; bases unmatched to any gene: 13. The CDR3 sequence is CASSLARKLAGARVTQYF. CDR3 coding DNA: TGTGCCAGCAGCTTAGCTCGGAAACTAGCGGGGGCGAGAGTGACCCAGTACTTC.

This clone was found a few times. J is TRBJ2-3 and V is TRBV6-4; TRBD2 matches at 9 bases. Losses at the gene ends were 6 bases for V and 0 bases for J; bases not matched to a gene: 4. In germline, CDR1 is MRHNA, CDR2 SNTAGT. The CDR3 totals 15 residues. The CDR3 is CASRRTSGSTDTQYF. Written as DNA, the CDR3 is TGTGCCAGCAGGAGAACTAGCGGGAGCACAGATACGCAGTATTTT.